Below, 12 T cell receptor beta chains from the same sample are listed, as sequenced in a study of blood T cell repertoires in COVID-19. Produced via immunoSEQ multiplex PCR; TCRdb's table is partial and in-frame only. Here the sample spans about 380,000 clones, roughly 77% being singletons. The sample taken for sequencing was peripheral blood. These receptors all stem from a human donor with acute or convalescent COVID-19. The donor label of this sample is uncertain.

This clone was counted only a few times. The chain recombines TRBV2 with TRBJ1-3, with 7 bases identical to TRBD1. V lost 6 bases to trimming and J lost 0 bases; unmatched junction nucleotides: 8. CDR1 is SNHLY and CDR2 is FYNNEI in the germline V gene. This CDR3 has 16 amino acids. The CDR3 DNA reads TGTGCCAGCAGCGTGGGACAGAGGCCCTCTGGAAACACCATATATTTT. This sequence encodes CASSVGQRPSGNTIYF.

The gene calls are TRBV27 and TRBJ2-3; the D gene is possibly TRBD1 (5 bases). This CDR3 has 15 amino acids. CDR1 MNHEY and CDR2 SMNVEV come from the germline V gene (reference sequence). V was shortened by 6 bases and J by 0 bases, with 13 bases between the two germline ends. This CDR3 is CASSPTGSSTDTQYF. In DNA, the CDR3 is TGTGCCAGCAGCCCAACAGGATCTAGCACAGATACGCAGTATTTT.

This clone was detected ten times or more. The rearrangement links TRBV5-4 to TRBJ2-5, with TRBD2 identical over 8 bases. The germline gives CDR1 SGHNT, CDR2 YYREEE (reference sequence). Germline trimming cut 6 bases from V and 2 bases from J; bases unmatched to any gene: 9. The CDR3 is 15 amino acids. CDR3 DNA sequence: TGTGCCAGCACCCCCCGGGGGGGCCATCAAGAGACCCAGTACTTC. This encodes CASTPRGGHQETQYF.

V gene TRBV20-1 combines with J gene TRBJ2-3; TRBD2 matches 10 bases. This CDR3 is 14 amino acids long. J gave up 5 bases and V 3 bases, and 5 bases lay outside the gene matches. Germline V CDR1 and CDR2: DFQATT, SNEGSKA (reference sequence). CDR3 amino acids: CSASTSGVGDTQYF. CDR3 nucleotide sequence: TGCAGTGCTAGTACTAGCGGGGTAGGAGATACGCAGTATTTT.

This chain links TRBV7-9 with TRBJ2-1, with D maybe TRBD1 (7 bases). The ends were cut back, 7 bases at V and 7 bases at J, with 17 bases in the middle. This CDR3 spans 14 amino acids. The germline gives CDR1 SEHNR, CDR2 FQNEAQ (reference sequence). The DNA of the CDR3 is TGTGCCAGCATCCAGGGGGGCAGGGGGAATGAGCAGTTCTTC. This gives the protein CASIQGGRGNEQFF.

V is TRBV7-9 and J is TRBJ1-1; 8 bases align to TRBD1. Germline values: CDR1 SEHNR, CDR2 FQNEAQ (reference sequence). V trimming: 4 bases; J trimming: 1 base; junction bases outside the gene matches: 17. The CDR3 covers 19 residues. CDR3 DNA sequence: TGTGCCAGCAGCTCGCCCCCGGGACAGGTGATCCGAGCGAACACTGAAGCTTTCTTT. Residues: CASSSPPGQVIRANTEAFF.

About this clone itself: Within the sample, other DNA sequences also encode this same CDR3. The chain has TRBV7-9 and TRBJ2-5; unclear D gene. This CDR3 region has 11 residues. V gave up 4 bases and J gave up 4 bases, with 4 bases separating them. Germline V gene lookup returns CDR1 SEHNR and CDR2 FQNEAQ (reference sequence). CDR3 amino acids: CASSSRETQYF. Here the CDR3 DNA reads TGTGCCAGCAGCTCCCGAGAGACCCAGTACTTC.

The V call is TRBV28, the J call TRBJ1-1, with 10 bases matching TRBD1. This CDR3 is built from 14 residues. Germline CDR1 reads MDHEN; CDR2 reads SYDVKM. The V segment lost 5 bases and the J segment 7 bases; nucleotides outside the gene matches: 7. DNA of the CDR3: TGTGCCAGCAGTGCAGGGACAGGGGTGCGTGAAGCTTTCTTT. Encoded protein: CASSAGTGVREAFF. Based on the CDR3 plus reference TRBV28 and TRBJ1-1, the full variable domain is DVKVTQSSRYLVKRTGEKVFLECVQDMDHENMFWYRQDPGLGLRLIYFSYDVKMKEKGDIPEGYSVSREKKERFSLILESASTNQTSMYLCASSAGTGVREAFFGQGTRLTVV.

Only a few counts were recorded for this clone. V and J are TRBV5-1 and TRBJ1-4; 11 positions match TRBD1. CDR3 length: 14 residues. Germline trimming cut 4 bases from V and 7 bases from J; bases unmatched to any gene: 3. Germline V CDR1 and CDR2: SGHRS, YFSETQ. The chain's CDR3 is CASSVGQGGEKLFF. CDR3 in DNA: TGCGCCAGCAGCGTGGGACAGGGGGGTGAAAAACTGTTTTTT.

The gene calls are TRBV11-3 and TRBJ2-7, with 9 bases fitting TRBD1. J lost 4 bases, V lost 5 bases, and 6 bases had no gene match. Germline CDR1 reads SGHNT; CDR2 reads YENEEA. This CDR3 is 14 amino acids long. The CDR3 protein is CASSPGQGSYEQYF. The CDR3 DNA follows: TGTGCCAGCAGCCCCGGACAGGGGTCTTACGAGCAGTACTTC.

There are a few counts of this clone. The rearrangement uses TRBV4-1 and TRBJ2-1; 7 nucleotides align to TRBD1. The CDR3 is made up of 16 amino acids. Germline-derived CDR1 and CDR2 are MGHRA and YSYEKL. The V gene end was trimmed by 3 bases and the J gene end by 2 bases; junction bases not matched to a gene: 7. In nucleotides, the CDR3 is TGCGCCAGCAGCCAGTCCTCCGGGACAGCCTACAATGAGCAGTTCTTC. Its protein is CASSQSSGTAYNEQFF.

CDR3 bases: TGTGCCAGCTCACCCGGGACAGCAGATAGCAATCAGCCCCAGCATTTT. Amino acid sequence: CASSPGTADSNQPQHF. The rearrangement links TRBV18 to TRBJ1-5, with 7 bases matching TRBD1. The germline gives CDR1 KGHSH, CDR2 LQKENI. Losses at the gene ends were 3 bases for V and 0 bases for J; bases not matched to a gene: 5. This CDR3 is built from 16 residues.